The next 10 T cell receptor beta chains were all read from a single sample in a study of vaccination and CD4 T cells after COVID-19. Cultured CD4+ T cells had their DNA profiled by the Oncomine TCR Beta short-read assay. TCRdb reanalysed the PCR reads using MiXCR and keeps one entry per CDR3 protein. The sample includes around 4,000 distinct CDR3 sequences, about 60% of them seen just once. What these receptors recognize is not known. Treatment noted: approximately nine-day PBMC culture with coronavirus spike peptide pools or control peptides (ViraFEST assay). An unexposed donor provided the CD4+ T cells, which were collected before the COVID-19 pandemic (2011-2018). Sequences were obtained from CD4+ T cells from blood, cultured in vitro. Source of these receptors: a human donor in good health.

The chain couples TRBV11-2 to TRBJ2-1, with 11 positions matching TRBD2. CDR3 size: 13 residues. V gave up 4 bases and J gave up 11 bases; unmatched junction bases: 4. Per germline, CDR1 SGHAT and CDR2 FQNNGV. The DNA of the CDR3 is TGTGCCAGCAGCTCTATAGCGGGAGGGCAGCAGTTCTTC. Protein sequence: CASSSIAGGQQFF.

The chain links TRBV20-1 to TRBJ2-3; 9 bases agree with TRBD1. With V trimmed by 6 bases and J by 3 bases, 4 bases remained unmatched. The CDR3 sequence is 13 residues long. Germline-derived CDR1 and CDR2 are DFQATT and SNEGSKA (reference sequence). CDR3 amino acids: CSASGTGTDTQYF. CDR3 bases: TGCAGTGCAAGCGGGACAGGGACAGATACGCAGTATTTT.

With regard to this clonotype: Relative to the germline gene, one junction end is altered; a read error may explain this. V usage is TRBV10-2 and J usage is TRBJ2-2; 7 bases fit TRBD1. The CDR3 totals 15 residues. CDR1 WSHSY and CDR2 SAAADI come from the germline V gene. The CDR3 region is CASSLTGAKTGELFF. DNA for the CDR3: TGCGCCAGCAGCCTAACAGGGGCGAAGACCGGGGAGCTGTTTTTT.

The gene calls are TRBV29-1 and TRBJ1-2, with D possibly matching TRBD1 (5 bases). The CDR3 is 14 residues long. Per the germline V gene, CDR1 is SQVTM and CDR2 is ANQGSEA. The V end lost 4 bases, the J end lost 7 bases, and 19 bases lay between the germline ends. The CDR3 DNA sequence: TGCAGCGTTGGGGGTTTGGGGCTTTCTACTGGCTACACCTTC. This sequence encodes CSVGGLGLSTGYTF.

The chain has TRBV30 and TRBJ1-6, with 9 bases matching TRBD1. Germline V lookup: CDR1 GTSNPN, CDR2 SVGIG (reference sequence). The CDR3 runs to 14 residues. Trimming took 7 bases from V and 7 from J; bases not matched to a gene: 8. The CDR3 here is CASETGGRNSPLHF. CDR3 bases: TGTGCCTCAGAAACAGGGGGCCGGAATTCACCCCTCCACTTT.

J is TRBJ2-1 and V is TRBV5-1; 8 nucleotides match TRBD1. J lost 7 bases, V lost 7 bases, and 13 bases had no gene match. Per germline, CDR1 SGHRS and CDR2 YFSETQ. This CDR3 is 15 amino acids long. Written as DNA, the CDR3 is TGCGCCAGCCACCTAACGGACAGGGATAAGAATGAGCAGTTCTTC. Protein sequence: CASHLTDRDKNEQFF.

The chain has TRBV19 and TRBJ1-2; D unclear. The germline CDR1 and CDR2 sequences are LNHDA and SQIVND (reference sequence). The CDR3 covers 14 residues. Trimming removed 5 bases from V and 4 bases from J, with 14 bases in between. The CDR3 nucleotides are TGTGCCAGTAGTTCCGAAGTTGTCGGCTATGGCTACACCTTC. Translation: CASSSEVVGYGYTF.

The chain employs TRBV7-9 and TRBJ1-1, with D possibly matching TRBD1 (5 bases). Germline lookup yields CDR1 SEHNR and CDR2 FQNEAQ (reference sequence). Trimming stripped 5 bases from V and 4 bases from J, with 14 bases between. The CDR3 is 14 residues long. This CDR3 is CASSPSTGFTEAFF. The CDR3 region has the DNA TGTGCCAGCAGCCCATCAACAGGATTCACTGAAGCTTTCTTT.

The V and J genes are TRBV20-1 and TRBJ1-2; no definite D call. This CDR3 is built from 10 residues. Trimming removed 6 bases at V and 7 bases at J, with 9 bases between. Germline lookup yields CDR1 DFQATT and CDR2 SNEGSKA (reference sequence). The CDR3 protein is CSAPTGGYTF. DNA for the CDR3: TGCAGTGCCCCGACCGGTGGCTACACCTTC.

J is TRBJ1-2 and V is TRBV6-1; D is unclear. The CDR3 covers 11 residues. Trimming left V 6 bases short and J 8 bases short, with 10 bases between. Per germline, CDR1 MNHNS and CDR2 SASEGT. The CDR3 bases are TGTGCCAGCAGGCTGGGTATGGGCTACACCTTC. Amino acid sequence: CASRLGMGYTF.